This T cell receptor beta chain appears in the sequencing data of a study of CD8+ T cells in alopecia areata. General study results and limits: Relative to normal scalp, lesional scalp, especially alopecia totalis/universalis, showed higher clonality.

Points on this clone: Its antigen is still unknown.

PBMC-derived CD4+ and CD8+ T cells were sorted. Sequencing used cDNA as its template, made by extracting RNA and reverse transcribing it. Clones were sequenced by immunoSEQ multiplex PCR, and TCRdb holds only the in-frame ones, with some missing. This table has 100,000 to 150,000 clones, roughly three fifths appearing once. There are 14 residues in the CDR3. Trimming pared 5 bases from V and 5 bases from J, leaving 12 bases between. Germline V CDR1 and CDR2: SGHTA, FQGNSA. Sequenced material: CD4+ T cells sorted from blood, taken at week 0. The clonotype comes from a human donor with alopecia areata. This chain links TRBV7-2 with TRBJ2-2; D is unclear. CDR3 in amino acids: CASSRSSRTGELFF. CDR3 nucleotide sequence: TGTGCCAGCAGCCGGAGTTCTCGGACCGGGGAGCTGTTTTTT.